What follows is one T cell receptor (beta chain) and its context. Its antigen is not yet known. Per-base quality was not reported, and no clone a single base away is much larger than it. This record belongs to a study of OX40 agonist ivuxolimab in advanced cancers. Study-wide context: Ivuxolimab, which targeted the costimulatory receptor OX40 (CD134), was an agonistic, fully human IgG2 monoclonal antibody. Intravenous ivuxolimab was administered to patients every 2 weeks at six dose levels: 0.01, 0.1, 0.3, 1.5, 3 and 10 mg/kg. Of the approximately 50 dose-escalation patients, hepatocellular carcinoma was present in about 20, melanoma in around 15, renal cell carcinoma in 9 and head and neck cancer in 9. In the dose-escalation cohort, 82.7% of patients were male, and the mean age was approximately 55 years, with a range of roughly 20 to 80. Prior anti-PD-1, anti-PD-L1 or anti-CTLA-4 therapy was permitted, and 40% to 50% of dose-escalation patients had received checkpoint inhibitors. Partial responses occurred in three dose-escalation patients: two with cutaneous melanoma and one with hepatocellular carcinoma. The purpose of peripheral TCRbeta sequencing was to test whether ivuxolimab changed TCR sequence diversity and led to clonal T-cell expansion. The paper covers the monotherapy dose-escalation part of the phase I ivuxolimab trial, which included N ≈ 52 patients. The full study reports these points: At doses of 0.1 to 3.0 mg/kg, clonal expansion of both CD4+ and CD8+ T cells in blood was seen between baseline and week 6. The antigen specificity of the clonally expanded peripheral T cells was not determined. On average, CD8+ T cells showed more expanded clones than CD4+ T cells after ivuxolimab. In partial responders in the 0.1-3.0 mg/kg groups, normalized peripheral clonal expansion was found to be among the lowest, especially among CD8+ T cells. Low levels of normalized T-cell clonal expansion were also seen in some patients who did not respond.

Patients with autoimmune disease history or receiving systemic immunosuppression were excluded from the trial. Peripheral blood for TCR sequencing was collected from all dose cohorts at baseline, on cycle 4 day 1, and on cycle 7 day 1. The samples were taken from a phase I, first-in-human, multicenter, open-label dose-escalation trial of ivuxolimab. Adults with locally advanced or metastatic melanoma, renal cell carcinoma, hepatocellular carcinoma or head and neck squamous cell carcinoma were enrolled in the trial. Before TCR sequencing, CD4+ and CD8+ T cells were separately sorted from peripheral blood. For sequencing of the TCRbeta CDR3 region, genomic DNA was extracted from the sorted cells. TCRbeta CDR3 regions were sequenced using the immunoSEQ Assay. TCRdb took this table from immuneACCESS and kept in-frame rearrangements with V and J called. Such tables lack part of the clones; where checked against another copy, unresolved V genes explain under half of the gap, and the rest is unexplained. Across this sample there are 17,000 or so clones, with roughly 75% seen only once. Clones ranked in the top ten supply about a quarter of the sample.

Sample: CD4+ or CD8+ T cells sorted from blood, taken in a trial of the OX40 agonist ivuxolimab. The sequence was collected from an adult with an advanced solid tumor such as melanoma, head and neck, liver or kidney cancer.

The DNA reads TGTGCCAGCAGCGGCGGGACTAGCGGATACAATGAGCAGTTCTTC. Translated, it gives CASSGGTSGYNEQFF. The rearrangement joined TRBV5-8 to TRBJ2-1, with 11 middle bases fitting TRBD2. Reading from cysteine to phenylalanine, the CDR3 counts 15 amino acids. Only the CDR3 part of the read is kept: 45 bases, read in frame from the first base. CDR1 SGHTS and CDR2 YDEGEE are derived from the germline V gene. Trimming accounts for 4 bases at V and 4 bases at J, while the number of junction bases matched to no gene is 4.